This is a list of T cell receptor beta chains from one sample in a study of CD8+ T cells in alopecia areata. Clones were read by immunoSEQ multiplex PCR, and TCRdb kept only the in-frame ones, dropping some. Of 95,000 to 150,000 clones in the sample, roughly 55% were seen once. The sample here was CD4+ T cells sorted from blood, taken at week 4, from a patient treated with tofacitinib. Receptors originate from a human donor with alopecia areata. The CDR3 runs from the conserved cysteine through the conserved F or W. Each record gives: V gene, CDR3 length, D gene, J gene, clone size, CDR3 DNA, CDR3 protein. D genes are given only for firm matches. Size is omitted from some rows. Given values are once, few, many or a class for expanded clones.

TRBV29-1,14,TRBD2,TRBJ2-7,few,TGCAGCGTTACCTCTGCCCAGCGGGACTACGAGCAGTACTTC,CSVTSAQRDYEQYF
TRBV5-1,14,TRBD1,TRBJ2-7,-,TGCGCCAGCAGCCCTGGGACAGGTATGGACGAGCAGTACTTC,CASSPGTGMDEQYF
TRBV5-6,14,-,TRBJ2-7,-,TGTGCCAGCAGCTTGGGGGGGCTCTCCTACGAGCAGTACTTC,CASSLGGLSYEQYF
TRBV29-1,13,-,TRBJ1-2,-,TGCAGCGTTGAGGTCAGGGGAAACTATGGCTACACCTTC,CSVEVRGNYGYTF
TRBV7-2,14,-,TRBJ2-3,few,TGTGCCAGCAGCTCGGCGGCAGGCACAGATACGCAGTATTTT,CASSSAAGTDTQYF
TRBV5-1,14,-,TRBJ2-5,few,TGCGCCAGCAGCTTGGCCGGTGATGCGGAGACCCAGTACTTC,CASSLAGDAETQYF
TRBV5-4,16,-,TRBJ2-2,-,TGTGCCAGCACCCCCCGGAGGGGGCCCGGCACCGGGGAGCTGTTTTTT,CASTPRRGPGTGELFF
TRBV7-3,13,-,TRBJ1-1,-,TGTGCCAGCAGCTCCGAGGGGTTCACTGAAGCTTTCTTT,CASSSEGFTEAFF
TRBV27,13,-,TRBJ2-6,-,TGTGCCAGCAGCAGAGGAGGTGCCAACGTCCTGACTTTC,CASSRGGANVLTF
TRBV9,16,-,TRBJ2-2,-,TGTGCCAGCAGCGTAGGACCTCACCACCCGACCGGGGAGCTGTTTTTT,CASSVGPHHPTGELFF
TRBV28,13,-,TRBJ2-5,-,TGTGCCAGTCTGCGTAAAGTGGGAGAGACCCAGTACTTC,CASLRKVGETQYF
TRBV5-4,17,TRBD2,TRBJ2-3,-,TGTGCCAGCAGCTTGGGGGGACTAGCGGGGCGCACAGATACGCAGTATTTT,CASSLGGLAGRTDTQYF
TRBV13,15,-,TRBJ1-1,few,TGTGCCAGCAGCTTAGCCGGGACATTGAACACTGAAGCTTTCTTT,CASSLAGTLNTEAFF
TRBV18,14,-,TRBJ2-4,few,TGTGCCAGCTCACCCCGTGAGGAGCAAAACATTCAGTACTTC,CASSPREEQNIQYF
TRBV2,12,TRBD1,TRBJ1-2,-,TGTGCCAGCAGTGAGACAGGGAGTGGCTACACCTTC,CASSETGSGYTF
TRBV2,14,-,TRBJ1-1,-,TGTGCCAGCAGTGTCTGGACAGAGAACACTGAAGCTTTCTTT,CASSVWTENTEAFF
TRBV30,15,-,TRBJ1-4,-,TGTGCCTGGAGTGTCCCAGTCACAACTAATGAAAAACTGTTTTTT,CAWSVPVTTNEKLFF
TRBV20-1,11,-,TRBJ1-2,-,TGCAGTAAGGTTCGAGGCGACGGCTACACCTTC,CSKVRGDGYTF
TRBV28,13,-,TRBJ1-6,few,TGTGCCAGCTTTGACAGTGATAATTCACCCCTCCACTTT,CASFDSDNSPLHF
TRBV7-9,17,-,TRBJ2-5,-,TGTGCCAGCAGCTTAAGTCGGCGGTCAGATGGGGGAGAGACCCAGTACTTC,CASSLSRRSDGGETQYF
TRBV6-6,13,-,TRBJ2-7,once,TGTGCCAGCAGTTCTAGCGATGCCTACGAGCAGTACTTC,CASSSSDAYEQYF
TRBV4-1,14,-,TRBJ2-3,-,TGCGCCACCAGGCTGGCAGATAGCACAGATACGCAGTATTTT,CATRLADSTDTQYF
TRBV6-5,14,TRBD1,TRBJ1-1,-,TGTGCCAGCAGTGACGGGACAGGGGAAACTGAAGCTTTCTTT,CASSDGTGETEAFF
TRBV30,13,-,TRBJ1-4,once,TGTGCCTGGAGTAGAAAGGGTGATGAAAAACTGTTTTTT,CAWSRKGDEKLFF
TRBV6-6,16,-,TRBJ2-3,few,TGTGCTTCTACCCCCCGGGAGCTCCACTTCACAGATACGCAGTATTTT,CASTPRELHFTDTQYF
TRBV5-5,15,-,TRBJ2-7,-,TGTGCCAGCAGCTTCGCGTCGTCAAGCTCCTACGAGCAGTACTTC,CASSFASSSSYEQYF
TRBV7-2,14,-,TRBJ2-7,-,TGTGCCAGCAGCTTAGCCGGGGAGAGATCCGAGCAGTACTTC,CASSLAGERSEQYF
TRBV5-6,13,-,TRBJ2-2,-,TGTGCCAGCAGCTTGCAGGGTCCCGGGGAGCTGTTTTTT,CASSLQGPGELFF
TRBV7-8,18,-,TRBJ2-3,few,TGTGCCAGCAGCCGCCGTTCAGACTACCCCTCTAGCACAGATACGCAGTATTTT,CASSRRSDYPSSTDTQYF
TRBV5-6,17,-,TRBJ2-3,-,TGTGCCAGCAGCTCCGTCCGGGGAGTCGTGAATGGAGATACGCAGTATTTT,CASSSVRGVVNGDTQYF
TRBV7-9,15,-,TRBJ2-1,once,TGTGCCAGCAGCTTAGGCGACGGCTCCTACAATGAGCAGTTCTTC,CASSLGDGSYNEQFF
TRBV2,14,-,TRBJ1-5,-,TGTGCCAGCAGTAATAGTGGGGGCTTTCAGCCCCAGCATTTT,CASSNSGGFQPQHF
TRBV7-2,13,-,TRBJ2-7,-,TGTGCCAGCAGCCAAGACAGGCTATACGAGCAGTACTTC,CASSQDRLYEQYF
TRBV4-3,13,-,TRBJ2-7,-,TGCGCCAGCAGCCAAGATGACGAGGGCGAGCAGTACTTC,CASSQDDEGEQYF
TRBV29-1,16,-,TRBJ2-4,few,TGCAGCGTTGAAGTCGGTCCAGGGGTCGTCAAAAACATTCAGTACTTC,CSVEVGPGVVKNIQYF
TRBV19,15,-,TRBJ1-5,-,TGTGCCAGTAGTAAGGCTCGGGACAACAATCAGCCCCAGCATTTT,CASSKARDNNQPQHF
TRBV4-2,15,-,TRBJ2-7,-,TGTGCCAGCAGCCAAGGGGAGGTGGAATCCTACGAGCAGTACTTC,CASSQGEVESYEQYF